This T cell receptor beta chain was profiled in a study of identical twins. The study, taken as a whole, reports: Among out-of-frame alpha sequences shared by twins, low generation probability occurred in excess.

There were only healthy Caucasians among the donors. Unique molecular identifiers were present on the cDNA, which also gained a universal primer site by template switching. TCRdb processed the 5' RACE reads anew with MiXCR; each CDR3 protein has one entry. The sample shows 510,000 or so distinct CDR3 sequences, approximately 14% of them seen only once. CDR3 length equals 15 residues. The trim removed 6 bases at V and 5 bases at J, leaving 9 bases unmatched. This clonotype came up many times. The antigen remains unidentified. This sample was shared with a second study, whose subject was yellow fever vaccine responses in identical twins.

The clonotype was recovered from a woman aged 18-29 years in good health. The sequenced sample consisted of CD4+ T cells sorted from blood. The rearrangement joins TRBV12-3 or TRBV12-4 to TRBJ2-1; 8 bases agree with TRBD2. CDR3 nucleotide sequence: TGTGCCAGCAGCCGCTCCAGCGGGAGCAACAATGAGCAGTTCTTC. This encodes CASSRSSGSNNEQFF.